This TCR beta chain was obtained from a study of identical twins. Unique molecular identifiers were present on the cDNA, and a universal primer site came from template switching. Each CDR3 protein is one row after TCRdb ran MiXCR on the 5' RACE reads. The sample records 700,000 to 950,000 distinct CDR3 sequences, roughly an eighth being singletons. The germline V and J ends were trimmed by 5 bases and 2 bases, with 15 bases remaining between them. CDR3 length: 14 amino acids. The V gene's germline CDR1 is DFQATT and CDR2 SNEGSKA (reference sequence). This clonotype was seen more than once but under ten times. No antigen is known for it. Findings and limits, study-wide: Twin-shared out-of-frame alpha sequences were enriched for low generation probability. With beta out-of-frame sequences, excess sharing by twins was weaker.

This sample also appeared in a second study, on yellow fever vaccine responses in identical twins. That paper adds: Twins showed a vaccine T cell response that reportedly seemed partly convergent, partly personalized.

The clonotype was recovered from a woman aged 18-29 years in good health. The chain employs TRBV20-1 and TRBJ1-1, with D possibly being TRBD1 (5 bases). Sequencing was performed on PBMCs. CDR3 region: CSAYPQTDNTEAFF. In DNA form, the CDR3 reads TGCAGTGCTTACCCCCAGACAGATAACACTGAAGCTTTCTTT.